The present T cell receptor beta chain was sequenced within a study of T cells in Graves' hyperthyroidism and ophthalmopathy. The wider study: At initial diagnosis, before any treatment had begun, peripheral blood was obtained.

Ophthalmopathy patients had moderate-to-severe active disease, CAS ≥3, NOSPECS ≥4, and disease duration under 3 months. Clinical symptoms, serum thyroxine and TRAb, thyroid ultrasound and orbital computed tomography were used for the diagnoses. Broader study findings: Separation of ophthalmopathy from stable hyperthyroidism was achieved by a 13 V-J model.

Comment on this clonotype: Antigen: not known.

Amplified TCR beta CDR3 regions came from RNA transcripts. The HTBI primer set served for first-round RT-PCR of the TCR CDR3. Using its own MiXCR run on the multiplex PCR reads, TCRdb lists one record per CDR3 protein. The sample holds around 500,000 distinct CDR3 sequences, 15% to 20% seen once. J gave up 4 bases and V 6 bases, and 7 bases lay outside the gene matches. This CDR3 comprises 14 residues. CDR1 SNHLY and CDR2 FYNNEI come from the germline V gene. This chain connects TRBV2 to TRBJ2-7; 9 bases agree with TRBD2. Material for sequencing was blood. The receptor's source is a woman aged 30 to 39 with Graves' ophthalmopathy. The CDR3 coding sequence is TGTGCCAGCAGACATAGCGGGAGTCGGTACGAGCAGTACTTC. It yields the protein CASRHSGSRYEQYF.